A single sample gave rise to the 12 T cell receptor beta chains below, sequenced in a study of T cells in Graves' hyperthyroidism and ophthalmopathy. Amplified regions were TCR beta CDR3 sequences from RNA transcripts. A set of HTBI primers served as the primers for a first-round RT-PCR of the TCR CDR3. From the multiplex PCR reads, TCRdb called clonotypes with MiXCR, one entry per CDR3 protein. This sample carries approximately 270,000 distinct CDR3 sequences, roughly 15% of them seen once, and the ten largest clones take 13%. Sequenced sample: blood. Receptors originate from a woman between 40 and 50 years old with Graves' hyperthyroidism that later progressed to Graves' ophthalmopathy.

This clonotype was seen many times. The rearrangement links TRBV12-3 or TRBV12-4 to TRBJ2-3; no reliable D call. The CDR3 spans 17 residues. The V end lost 5 bases, the J end lost 0 bases, and 18 bases lay between the germline ends. DNA of the CDR3: TGTGCCAGCAGTCACCGGGCCAGGCAAAGTAGCACAGATACGCAGTATTTT. This translates into CASSHRARQSSTDTQYF.

This clonotype was seen a few times. The chain links TRBV4-1 to TRBJ1-2; D is ambiguous. Germline CDR1 MGHRA, CDR2 YSYEKL. The CDR3 length is 14 residues. V shed 8 bases and J shed 2 bases, with 15 bases lying between them. As DNA, the CDR3 is TGCGCCAGCTCCCCGGGAGGGATGAACTATGGCTACACCTTC. Protein sequence: CASSPGGMNYGYTF.

This clonotype was observed at least ten times. V and J are TRBV4-2 and TRBJ2-5; D might be TRBD2 (5 bases). Trimming stripped 0 bases from V and 5 bases from J, with 16 bases between. Per the germline V gene, CDR1 is LGHNA and CDR2 is YNFKEQ. The CDR3 covers 16 residues. CDR3: CASSQDRYLRVETQYF. The CDR3 DNA reads TGTGCCAGCAGCCAAGATCGCTACCTGAGGGTGGAGACCCAGTACTTC.

This clonotype was recorded at least ten times. Because the CDR3's place on the DNA is in doubt, the DNA is left out and the CDR3 is given as listed by TCRdb. The V gene is TRBV12-3 or TRBV12-4, the J gene TRBJ2-1; the tabulated D call, TRBD1, remains unverified against the DNA. Ends included, the CDR3 has 13 residues. The CDR3 protein is CASLVGPGNEQFF.

This clonotype appeared many times. The chain joins TRBV12-3 or TRBV12-4 to TRBJ1-3; tentative D call: TRBD1 (5 bases). This CDR3 contains 13 residues. Trimming left V 8 bases short and J 2 bases short, with 10 bases between. The DNA of the CDR3 is TGTGCCAGCTCAGGAGGGGCTGGAAACACCATATATTTT. It encodes CASSGGAGNTIYF.

This clonotype showed up many times. The CDR3 loop reads CASGHRGRHEQFF. The CDR3 nucleotides read TGTGCCAGCGGTCACAGGGGGAGGCATGAGCAGTTCTTC. The chain is built from TRBV12-3 or TRBV12-4 and TRBJ2-1, with 8 nucleotides matching TRBD1. Trimming cost V 8 bases and J 8 bases; bases outside gene matches: 8. The CDR3 runs 13 residues.

This clonotype was seen many times. The chain joins TRBV12-3 or TRBV12-4 to TRBJ2-2; 9 nucleotides align to TRBD1. The CDR3 is 12 amino acids. Trimming cost V 6 bases and J 12 bases; bases outside gene matches: 5. The CDR3 DNA reads TGTGCCAGCAGGGGACAGGGTGGTAAGCTGTTTTTT. Encoded protein: CASRGQGGKLFF.

At least ten counts were recorded for this clonotype. The rearrangement uses TRBV2 and TRBJ2-1; D is perhaps TRBD1 (5 bases). V lost 1 base to trimming and J lost 10 bases, with 8 bases between them. Germline CDR1 SNHLY, CDR2 FYNNEI. CDR3 length: 12 residues. In nucleotides, the CDR3 is TGTGCCAGCAGTGAAGGGGGCAGGGAGCAGTTCTTC. As protein: CASSEGGREQFF.

On this clonotype itself: The junction shows a germline mismatch at one end, possibly a read error. The chain has TRBV9 and TRBJ2-1; no clear D gene. CDR1 and CDR2 from the germline V gene are SGDLS and YYNGEE. There are 19 residues in the CDR3. In DNA form, the CDR3 reads TGTGCCAGCAGCGCTTCTGCGGACCCGCTCCCAAGCTCCTACAATGACCAGTTCTTC. It encodes CASSASADPLPSSYNDQFF.

The genes are TRBV4-2 and TRBJ2-5; 7 nucleotides align to TRBD1. The CDR3 has 15 residues. Trimming took 5 bases from V and 1 from J; bases not matched to a gene: 7. CDR1 and CDR2 from the germline V gene are LGHNA and YNFKEQ. CDR3 loop: CASSVEWTGQETQYF. The CDR3 DNA sequence: TGTGCCAGCAGCGTGGAATGGACAGGCCAAGAGACCCAGTACTTC.

The J gene is TRBJ2-2, the V gene TRBV5-1; a weak D match, TRBD2 (7 bases). Germline CDR1 and CDR2: SGHRS and YFSETQ. CDR3 length equals 16 residues. Trimming shortened V by 4 bases and J by 3 bases, and 16 bases separated the two germline ends. The CDR3 DNA sequence: TGCGCCAGCAGCCCTCTGGGGGGGGCTGACACCGGGGAGCTGTTTTTT. It is translated as CASSPLGGADTGELFF.

The chain combines TRBV5-1 with TRBJ2-7; 9 positions agree with TRBD2. The germline CDR1 and CDR2 sequences are SGHRS and YFSETQ. CDR3 length: 16 residues. V dropped 7 bases and J dropped 0; count of bases not matched to a gene: 11. CDR3 coding DNA: TGCGCCAGCGCCCCACTAGCGGGTTATAGCTCCTACGAGCAGTACTTC. Translated: CASAPLAGYSSYEQYF.